The next 17 T cell receptor beta chains were all read from a single sample in a study of T cell repertoires in cytomegalovirus infection. Each CDR3 protein gets one entry after TCRdb re-called the reads with MiXCR. In the table there are 200,000 to 250,000 distinct CDR3 sequences, roughly 6.5% of which are singletons. Sequencing was done on a sample of PBMCs. The receptors come from a human donor in good health (CMV status not recorded). Some clones in this sample may be carry-over from other donors' samples.

This clonotype was counted at least ten times. The rearrangement uses TRBV7-2 and TRBJ1-4, with D possibly matching TRBD1 (6 bases). The germline gives CDR1 SGHTA, CDR2 FQGNSA. Trimming cost V 5 bases and J 5 bases, with 15 bases left between them. This CDR3 is 15 amino acids long. CDR3 sequence: CASSQGQSRNEKLFF. For the CDR3, the DNA is TGTGCCAGCAGCCAAGGACAGAGCCGCAATGAAAAACTGTTTTTT.

The J gene is TRBJ2-1, the V gene TRBV18; 11 bases are shared with TRBD2. Germline-derived CDR1 and CDR2 are KGHSH and LQKENI. This CDR3 has 16 amino acids. V trimming: 1 base; J trimming: 9 bases; junction bases outside the gene matches: 8. This chain's CDR3 is CASSPRVAGGPGEQFF. As DNA, the CDR3 is TGTGCCAGCTCACCACGCGTAGCGGGGGGGCCAGGTGAGCAGTTCTTC.

At least ten counts were recorded for this clonotype. This chain uses TRBV6-1 with TRBJ2-3; D not resolved. Germline CDR1 is MNHNS and CDR2 is SASEGT. Deletions cut 7 bases from V and 2 bases from J, with 10 bases between. The length of the CDR3 is 13 residues. The chain's CDR3 is CASTWALTDTQYF. Written as DNA, the CDR3 is TGTGCCAGCACCTGGGCCCTCACAGATACGCAGTATTTT.

In its sample, this clonotype was seen many times. V usage is TRBV19 and J usage is TRBJ1-1; no definite D call. CDR3 length equals 14 residues. Trimming took 3 bases from V and 4 from J, leaving 12 bases between them. The V gene's germline CDR1 is LNHDA and CDR2 SQIVND (reference sequence). Written as DNA, the CDR3 is TGTGCCAGTAGTATCACCATTCAGCGCACTGAAGCTTTCTTT. It codes for CASSITIQRTEAFF.

This clonotype was counted many times. The chain employs TRBV20-1 and TRBJ2-2; tentatively, D is TRBD2 (5 bases). CDR3 length: 18 amino acids. Germline V lookup: CDR1 DFQATT, CDR2 SNEGSKA (reference sequence). The V gene lost 1 base and the J gene lost 3 bases, with 21 bases spanning the gap. The CDR3 sequence: CSARAGKSIALDTGELFF. CDR3 nucleotides: TGCAGTGCTAGAGCGGGGAAAAGTATAGCGCTCGACACCGGGGAGCTGTTTTTT.

This clonotype was counted at least ten times. The J gene is TRBJ2-2, the V gene TRBV18, with D perhaps matching TRBD2 (5 bases). The CDR3 has 16 residues. Germline assignment: CDR1 KGHSH and CDR2 LQKENI. V was pared by 3 bases and J by 1 base, with 12 bases between. The CDR3 is CASSPIEGGNTGELFF. The DNA for the CDR3 is TGTGCCAGCTCACCGATAGAAGGAGGGAACACCGGGGAGCTGTTTTTT.

This clonotype was found many times. The chain uses TRBV6-6 and TRBJ1-3; D possibly corresponds to TRBD1 (5 bases). The CDR3 spans 16 residues. Trimming shortened V by 6 bases and J by 4 bases, and 19 bases separated the two germline ends. Germline V gene sequence: CDR1 MNHNY, CDR2 SVGAGI (reference sequence). CDR3 protein: CASRAPEQATGNTIYF. The CDR3 DNA reads as TGTGCCAGCAGGGCTCCGGAACAGGCGACAGGAAACACCATATATTTT.

At least ten counts were recorded for this clonotype. The rearrangement links TRBV5-1 to TRBJ1-1; D may be TRBD1 (5 bases). Germline-derived CDR1 and CDR2 are SGHRS and YFSETQ. The CDR3 length is 15 residues. The V and J ends lost 0 bases and 1 base respectively, with 10 bases between them. CDR3 sequence: CASSLVAGGNTEAFF. CDR3 coding DNA: TGCGCCAGCAGCTTGGTGGCTGGGGGGAACACTGAAGCTTTCTTT.

The chain couples TRBV18 to TRBJ2-2, with D possibly matching TRBD1 (6 bases). The CDR3 is 15 amino acids. V shed 1 base and J shed 4 bases, with 10 bases lying between them. The germline V gene has CDR1 KGHSH and CDR2 LQKENI. The CDR3 loop reads CASSPRSGATGELFF. The CDR3 nucleotides are TGTGCCAGCTCACCACGTTCAGGGGCCACCGGGGAGCTGTTTTTT.

This clonotype was counted at least ten times. This chain joins TRBV7-2 and TRBJ2-3; TRBD1 matches 10 bases. Germline V lookup: CDR1 SGHTA, CDR2 FQGNSA. V shed 8 bases, J shed 3 bases, and the junction held 5 bases outside the gene matches. The CDR3 runs 14 residues. CDR3 in DNA: TGTGCCAGCGGCTCGGACAGGGGGACAGATACGCAGTATTTT. Encoded protein: CASGSDRGTDTQYF.

The rearrangement uses TRBV2 and TRBJ1-5, with 8 bases that match TRBD1. Trimming at V came to 7 bases and at J to 3 bases, leaving 8 bases not matched to a gene. There are 15 residues in the CDR3. Germline V gene lookup returns CDR1 SNHLY and CDR2 FYNNEI. DNA for the CDR3: TGTGCCAGCACAGCCCGGACAGGGCACAATCAGCCCCAGCATTTT. The encoded protein is CASTARTGHNQPQHF.

This clonotype was recorded many times. V gene TRBV7-3 combines with J gene TRBJ2-5, with 10 bases identical to TRBD1. The trim removed 3 bases at V and 2 bases at J, leaving 3 bases unmatched. The CDR3 spans 15 residues. Germline V gene sequence: CDR1 SGHTA, CDR2 FQGTGA. The CDR3 is CASSFSGQGQETQYF. Written as DNA, the CDR3 is TGTGCCAGCAGCTTTTCGGGACAGGGGCAAGAGACCCAGTACTTC.

This clonotype was picked up many times. V usage is TRBV7-2 and J usage is TRBJ2-7, with 10 bases lining up with TRBD1. This CDR3 region has 15 residues. CDR1 is SGHTA, CDR2 FQGNSA, per germline. With 3 bases clipped from V and 1 base from J, the junction kept 3 bases outside the gene matches. The CDR3 DNA reads TGTGCCAGCAGCTTTGGGACAGGGGAATCCTACGAGCAGTACTTC. Its protein is CASSFGTGESYEQYF. Using reference TRBV7-2 and TRBJ2-7 for the parts outside the CDR3, the full variable domain is GAGVSQSPSNKVTEKGKDVELRCDPISGHTALYWYRQSLGQGLEFLIYFQGNSAPDKSGLPSDRFSAERTGGSVSTLTIQRTQQEDSAVYLCASSFGTGESYEQYFGPGTRLTVT.

This clonotype was observed many times. This sequence joins TRBV12-3 or TRBV12-4 and TRBJ1-4; D not resolved. The CDR3 extends over 13 amino acids. V dropped 5 bases and J dropped 4 bases, with 8 bases sitting between them. CDR3 bases: TGTGCCAGCAGTGGTACCTTTAATGAAAAACTGTTTTTT. Encoded protein: CASSGTFNEKLFF.

This chain joins TRBV29-1 and TRBJ2-3; D not resolved. The CDR3 consists of 12 residues. Per germline, CDR1 SQVTM and CDR2 ANQGSEA. The V gene lost 6 bases and the J gene lost 7 bases, with 14 bases spanning the gap. The CDR3 sequence: CSVGPVRNTQYF. CDR3 DNA sequence: TGCAGCGTAGGACCTGTAAGGAATACGCAGTATTTT.

There are many counts of this clonotype. V usage is TRBV7-2 and J usage is TRBJ1-2, with 8 positions matching TRBD1. In germline, CDR1 is SGHTA, CDR2 FQGNSA. CDR3 length: 16 residues. After removal of 1 base from V and 4 bases from J, the junction contained 8 bases not matched to a gene. The CDR3 DNA sequence: TGTGCCAGCAGCTTAGGGACAGGGAATTTCGCCTATGGCTACACCTTC. Protein: CASSLGTGNFAYGYTF. Supplemented by reference TRBV7-2 and TRBJ1-2, the full variable domain reads GAGVSQSPSNKVTEKGKDVELRCDPISGHTALYWYRQSLGQGLEFLIYFQGNSAPDKSGLPSDRFSAERTGGSVSTLTIQRTQQEDSAVYLCASSLGTGNFAYGYTFGSGTRLTVV.

This clonotype was counted at least ten times. The J gene is TRBJ1-5, the V gene TRBV7-2; D perhaps matches TRBD1 (5 bases). With 5 bases removed from V and 0 bases from J, the gap between germline ends came to 14 bases. The CDR3 consists of 16 residues. Germline loops: CDR1 SGHTA, CDR2 FQGNSA. Here the CDR3 DNA reads TGTGCCAGCAGCGTTACCACAGGATTTAGCAATCAGCCCCAGCATTTT. Translated: CASSVTTGFSNQPQHF. The whole variable domain, filled in from reference TRBV7-2 and TRBJ1-5, reads GAGVSQSPSNKVTEKGKDVELRCDPISGHTALYWYRQSLGQGLEFLIYFQGNSAPDKSGLPSDRFSAERTGGSVSTLTIQRTQQEDSAVYLCASSVTTGFSNQPQHFGDGTRLSIL.